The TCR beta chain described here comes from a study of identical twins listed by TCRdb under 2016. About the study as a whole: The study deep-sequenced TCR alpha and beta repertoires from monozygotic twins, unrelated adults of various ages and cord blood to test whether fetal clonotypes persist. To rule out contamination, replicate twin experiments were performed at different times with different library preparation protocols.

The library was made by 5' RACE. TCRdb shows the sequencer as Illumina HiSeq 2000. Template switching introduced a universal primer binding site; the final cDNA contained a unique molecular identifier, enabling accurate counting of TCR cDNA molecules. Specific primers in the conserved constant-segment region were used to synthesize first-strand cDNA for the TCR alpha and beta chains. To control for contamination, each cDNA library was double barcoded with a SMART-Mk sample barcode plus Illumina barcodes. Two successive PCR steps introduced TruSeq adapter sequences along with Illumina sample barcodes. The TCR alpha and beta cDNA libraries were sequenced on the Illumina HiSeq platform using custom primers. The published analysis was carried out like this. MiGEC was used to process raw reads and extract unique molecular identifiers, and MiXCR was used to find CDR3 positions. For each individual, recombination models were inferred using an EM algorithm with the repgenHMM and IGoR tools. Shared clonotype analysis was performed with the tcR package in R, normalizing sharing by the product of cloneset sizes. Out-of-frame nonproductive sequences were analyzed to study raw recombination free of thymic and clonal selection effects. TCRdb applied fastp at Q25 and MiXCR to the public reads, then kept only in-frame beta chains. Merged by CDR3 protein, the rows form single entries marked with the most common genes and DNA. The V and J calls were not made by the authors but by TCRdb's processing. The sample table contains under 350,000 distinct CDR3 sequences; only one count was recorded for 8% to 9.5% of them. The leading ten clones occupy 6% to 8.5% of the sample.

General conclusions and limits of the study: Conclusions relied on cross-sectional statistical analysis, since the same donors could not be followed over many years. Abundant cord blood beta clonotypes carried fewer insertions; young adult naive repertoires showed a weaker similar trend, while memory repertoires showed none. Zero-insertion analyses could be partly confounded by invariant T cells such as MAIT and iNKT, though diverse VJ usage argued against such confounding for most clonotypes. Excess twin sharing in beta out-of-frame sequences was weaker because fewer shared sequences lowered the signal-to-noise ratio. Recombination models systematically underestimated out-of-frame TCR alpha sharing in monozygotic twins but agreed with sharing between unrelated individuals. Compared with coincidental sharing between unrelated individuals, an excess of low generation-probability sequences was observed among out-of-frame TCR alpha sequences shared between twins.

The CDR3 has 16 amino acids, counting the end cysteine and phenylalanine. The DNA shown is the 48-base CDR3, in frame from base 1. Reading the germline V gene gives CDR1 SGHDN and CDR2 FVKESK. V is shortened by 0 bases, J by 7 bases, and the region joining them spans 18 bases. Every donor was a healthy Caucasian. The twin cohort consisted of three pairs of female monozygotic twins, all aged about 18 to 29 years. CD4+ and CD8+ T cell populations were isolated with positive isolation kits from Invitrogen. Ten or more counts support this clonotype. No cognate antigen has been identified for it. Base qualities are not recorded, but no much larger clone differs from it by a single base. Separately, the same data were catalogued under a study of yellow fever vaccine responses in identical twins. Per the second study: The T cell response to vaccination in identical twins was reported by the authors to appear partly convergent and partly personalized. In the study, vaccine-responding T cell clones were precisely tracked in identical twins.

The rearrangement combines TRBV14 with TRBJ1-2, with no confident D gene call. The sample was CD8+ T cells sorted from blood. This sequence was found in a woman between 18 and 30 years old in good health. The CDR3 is CASSQDPTVRDVGYTF. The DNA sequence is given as TGTGCCAGCAGCCAAGATCCCACAGTCCGGGATGTTGGCTACACCTTC.